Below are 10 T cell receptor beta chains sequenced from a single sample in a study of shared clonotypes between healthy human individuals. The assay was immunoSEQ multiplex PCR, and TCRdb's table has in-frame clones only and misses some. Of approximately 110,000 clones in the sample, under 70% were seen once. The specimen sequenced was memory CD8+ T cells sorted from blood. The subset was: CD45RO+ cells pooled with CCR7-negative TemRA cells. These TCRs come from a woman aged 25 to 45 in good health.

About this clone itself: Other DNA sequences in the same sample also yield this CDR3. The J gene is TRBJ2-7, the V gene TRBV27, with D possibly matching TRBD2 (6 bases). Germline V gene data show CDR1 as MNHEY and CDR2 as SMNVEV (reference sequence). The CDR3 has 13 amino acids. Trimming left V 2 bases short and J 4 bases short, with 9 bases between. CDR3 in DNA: TGTGCCAGCAGTTTAGGGACTGGATACGAGCAGTACTTC. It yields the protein CASSLGTGYEQYF.

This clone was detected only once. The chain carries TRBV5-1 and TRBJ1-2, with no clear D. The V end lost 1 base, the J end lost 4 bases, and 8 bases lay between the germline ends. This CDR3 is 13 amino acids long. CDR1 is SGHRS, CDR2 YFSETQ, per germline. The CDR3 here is CASSLYRTYGYTF. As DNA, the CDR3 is TGCGCCAGCAGCTTGTACAGAACCTATGGCTACACCTTC.

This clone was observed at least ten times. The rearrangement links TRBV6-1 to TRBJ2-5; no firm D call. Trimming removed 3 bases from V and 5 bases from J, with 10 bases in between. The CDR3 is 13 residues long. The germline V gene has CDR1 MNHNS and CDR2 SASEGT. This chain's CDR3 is CASSDGERETQYF. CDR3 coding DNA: TGTGCCAGCAGTGATGGGGAAAGGGAGACCCAGTACTTC.

CDR3 in DNA: TGTGCCAGCAGCTCCACGGGGCTAGCGGAGGGGCTTTTGCACGAGCAGTACTTC. This codes for CASSSTGLAEGLLHEQYF. The chain combines TRBV4-2 with TRBJ2-7; 7 bases map to TRBD2. This CDR3 comprises 18 residues. Germline trimming cut 5 bases from V and 5 bases from J; bases unmatched to any gene: 21. The germline V gene encodes CDR1 LGHNA and CDR2 YNFKEQ.

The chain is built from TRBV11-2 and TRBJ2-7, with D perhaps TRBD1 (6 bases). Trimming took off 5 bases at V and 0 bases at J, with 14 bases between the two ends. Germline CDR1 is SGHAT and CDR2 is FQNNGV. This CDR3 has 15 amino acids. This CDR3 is CASSHVQGGSYEQYF. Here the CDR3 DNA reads TGTGCCAGCAGCCACGTACAAGGGGGCTCCTACGAGCAGTACTTC.

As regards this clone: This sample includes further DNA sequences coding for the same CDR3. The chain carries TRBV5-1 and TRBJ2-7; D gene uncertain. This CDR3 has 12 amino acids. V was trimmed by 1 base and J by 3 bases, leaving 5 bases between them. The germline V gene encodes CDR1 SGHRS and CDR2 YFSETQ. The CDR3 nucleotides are TGCGCCAGCAGCTTGCCCAGCTACGAGCAGTACTTC. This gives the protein CASSLPSYEQYF.

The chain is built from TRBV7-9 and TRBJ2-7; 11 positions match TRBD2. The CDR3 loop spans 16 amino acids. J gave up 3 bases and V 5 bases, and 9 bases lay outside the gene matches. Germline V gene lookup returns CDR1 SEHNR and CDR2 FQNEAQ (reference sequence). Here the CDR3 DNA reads TGTGCCAGCAGCCCAGCCGTTAGCGGGAGGGGCTACGAGCAGTACTTC. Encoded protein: CASSPAVSGRGYEQYF.

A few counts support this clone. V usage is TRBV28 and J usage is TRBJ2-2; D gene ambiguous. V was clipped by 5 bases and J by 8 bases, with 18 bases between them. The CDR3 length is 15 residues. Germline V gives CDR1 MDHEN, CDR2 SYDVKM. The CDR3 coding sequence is TGTGCCAGCAGTCTACCCGACCAAGCCGTAGGGGAGCTGTTTTTT. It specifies CASSLPDQAVGELFF. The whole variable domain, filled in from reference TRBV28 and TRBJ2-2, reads DVKVTQSSRYLVKRTGEKVFLECVQDMDHENMFWYRQDPGLGLRLIYFSYDVKMKEKGDIPEGYSVSREKKERFSLILESASTNQTSMYLCASSLPDQAVGELFFGEGSRLTVL.

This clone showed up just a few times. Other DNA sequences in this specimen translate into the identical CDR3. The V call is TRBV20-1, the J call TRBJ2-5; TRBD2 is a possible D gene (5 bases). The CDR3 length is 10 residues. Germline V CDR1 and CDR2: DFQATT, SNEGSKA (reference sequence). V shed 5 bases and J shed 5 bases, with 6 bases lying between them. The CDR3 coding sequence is TGCAGTGCTCGCGGGGAGACCCAGTACTTC. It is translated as CSARGETQYF.

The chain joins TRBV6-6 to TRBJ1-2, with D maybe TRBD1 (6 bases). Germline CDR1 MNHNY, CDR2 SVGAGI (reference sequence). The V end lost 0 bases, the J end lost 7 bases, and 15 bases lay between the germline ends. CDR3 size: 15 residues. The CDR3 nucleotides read TGTGCCAGCAGTTACTCCGCCGGACAGCCAATTGGCTACACCTTC. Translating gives CASSYSAGQPIGYTF.